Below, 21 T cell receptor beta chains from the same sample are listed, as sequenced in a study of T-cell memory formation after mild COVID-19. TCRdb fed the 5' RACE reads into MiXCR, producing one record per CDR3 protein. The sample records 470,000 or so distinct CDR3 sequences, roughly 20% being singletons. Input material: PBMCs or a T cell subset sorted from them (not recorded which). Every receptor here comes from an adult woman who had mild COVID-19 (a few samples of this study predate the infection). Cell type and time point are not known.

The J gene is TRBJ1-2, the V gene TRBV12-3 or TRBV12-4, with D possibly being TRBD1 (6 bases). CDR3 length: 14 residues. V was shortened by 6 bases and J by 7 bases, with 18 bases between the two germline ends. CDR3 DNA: TGTGCCAGCAGACCACAGGGAGTAGTTCGTGGCTACACCTTC. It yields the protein CASRPQGVVRGYTF.

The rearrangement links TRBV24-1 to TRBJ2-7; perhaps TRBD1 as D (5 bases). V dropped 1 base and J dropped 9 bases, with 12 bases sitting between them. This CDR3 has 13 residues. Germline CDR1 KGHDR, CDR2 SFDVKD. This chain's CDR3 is CATSDFQGLGQYF. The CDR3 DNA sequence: TGTGCCACCAGTGATTTTCAGGGTTTGGGGCAGTACTTC.

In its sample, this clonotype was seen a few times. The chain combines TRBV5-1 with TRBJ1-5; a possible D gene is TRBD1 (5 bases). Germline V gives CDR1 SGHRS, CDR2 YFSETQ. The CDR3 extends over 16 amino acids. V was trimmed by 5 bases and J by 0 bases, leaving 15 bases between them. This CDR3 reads CASRLRNRHSNQPQHF. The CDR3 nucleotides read TGCGCCAGCAGATTGAGAAACAGGCATAGCAATCAGCCCCAGCATTTT.

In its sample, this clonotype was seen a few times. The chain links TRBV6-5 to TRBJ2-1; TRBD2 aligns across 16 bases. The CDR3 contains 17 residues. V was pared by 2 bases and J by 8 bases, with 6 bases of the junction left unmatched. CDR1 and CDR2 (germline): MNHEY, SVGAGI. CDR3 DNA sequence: TGTGCCAGCAGTTACGCCACGGGACTAGCGGGAGGGTATGAGCAGTTCTTC. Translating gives CASSYATGLAGGYEQFF.

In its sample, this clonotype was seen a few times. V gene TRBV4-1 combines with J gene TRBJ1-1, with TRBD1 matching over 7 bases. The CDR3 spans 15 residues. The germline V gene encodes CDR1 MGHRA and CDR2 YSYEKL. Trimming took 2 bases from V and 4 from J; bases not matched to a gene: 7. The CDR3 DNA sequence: TGCGCCAGCAGCCAACCGGACAGGCTTACCACTGAAGCTTTCTTT. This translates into CASSQPDRLTTEAFF.

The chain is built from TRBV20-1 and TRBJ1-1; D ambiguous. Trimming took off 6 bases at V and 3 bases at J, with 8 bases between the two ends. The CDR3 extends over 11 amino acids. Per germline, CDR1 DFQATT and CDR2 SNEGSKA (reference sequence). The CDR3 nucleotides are TGCAGTGCCAAGGAGGACACTGAAGCTTTCTTT. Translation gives CSAKEDTEAFF.

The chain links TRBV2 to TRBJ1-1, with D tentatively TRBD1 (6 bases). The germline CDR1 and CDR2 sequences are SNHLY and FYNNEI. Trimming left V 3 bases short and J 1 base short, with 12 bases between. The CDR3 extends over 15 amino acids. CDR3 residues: CASSDGRTANTEAFF. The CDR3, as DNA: TGTGCCAGCAGTGACGGCAGGACAGCGAACACTGAAGCTTTCTTT.

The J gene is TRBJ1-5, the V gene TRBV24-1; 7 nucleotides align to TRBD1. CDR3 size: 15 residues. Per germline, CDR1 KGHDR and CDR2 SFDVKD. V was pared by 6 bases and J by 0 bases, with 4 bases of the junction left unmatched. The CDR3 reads CATSRQGDSNQPQHF. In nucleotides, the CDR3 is TGTGCCACCAGTAGACAGGGTGATAGCAATCAGCCCCAGCATTTT.

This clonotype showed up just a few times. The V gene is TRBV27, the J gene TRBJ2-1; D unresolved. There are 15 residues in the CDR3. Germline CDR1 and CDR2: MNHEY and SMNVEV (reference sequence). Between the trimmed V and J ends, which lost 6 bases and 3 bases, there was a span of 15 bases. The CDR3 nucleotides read TGTGCCAGCAGCCCCCCGTTTGTTCGCTACAATGAGCAGTTCTTC. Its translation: CASSPPFVRYNEQFF.

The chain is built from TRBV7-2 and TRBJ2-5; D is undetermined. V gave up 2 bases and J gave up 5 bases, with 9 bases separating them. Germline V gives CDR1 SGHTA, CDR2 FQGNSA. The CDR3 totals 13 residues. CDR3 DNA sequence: TGTGCCAGCAGCTTAAGAACTTTGGAGACCCAGTACTTC. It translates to CASSLRTLETQYF.

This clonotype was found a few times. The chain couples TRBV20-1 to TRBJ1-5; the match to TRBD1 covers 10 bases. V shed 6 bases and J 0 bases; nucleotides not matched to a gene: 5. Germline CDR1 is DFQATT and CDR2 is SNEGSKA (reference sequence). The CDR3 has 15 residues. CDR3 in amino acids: CSARQGAGSNQPQHF. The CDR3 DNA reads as TGCAGTGCGCGACAGGGGGCCGGTAGCAATCAGCCCCAGCATTTT.

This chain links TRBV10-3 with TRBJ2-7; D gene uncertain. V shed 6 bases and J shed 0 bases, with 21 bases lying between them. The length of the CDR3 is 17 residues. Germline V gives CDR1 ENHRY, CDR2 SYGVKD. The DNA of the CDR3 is TGTGCCATCAGCGATGCTTCCTGGTATAATGGCTCCTACGAGCAGTACTTC. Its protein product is CAISDASWYNGSYEQYF.

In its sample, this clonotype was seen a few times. The CDR3, as DNA: TGTGCCAGCAGCGTAGGAGAAGAGACCCAGTACTTC. It encodes CASSVGEETQYF. The gene calls are TRBV9 and TRBJ2-5; unclear D gene. The CDR3 length is 12 residues. The V end was cut by 0 bases, the J end by 3 bases, with 3 bases between. Per the germline V gene, CDR1 is SGDLS and CDR2 is YYNGEE.

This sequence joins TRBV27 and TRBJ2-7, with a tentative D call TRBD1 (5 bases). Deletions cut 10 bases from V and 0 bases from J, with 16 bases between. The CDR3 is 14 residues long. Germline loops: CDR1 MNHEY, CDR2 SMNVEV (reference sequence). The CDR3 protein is CATSRAATSYEQYF. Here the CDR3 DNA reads TGTGCCACCAGCAGGGCAGCTACCTCCTACGAGCAGTACTTC.

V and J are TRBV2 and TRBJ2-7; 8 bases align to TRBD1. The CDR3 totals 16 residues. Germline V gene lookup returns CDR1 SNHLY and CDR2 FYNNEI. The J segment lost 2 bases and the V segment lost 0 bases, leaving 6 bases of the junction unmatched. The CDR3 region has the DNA TGTGCCAGCAGTGAAGCCACCGGGACAGGTCCCTACGAGCAGTACTTC. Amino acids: CASSEATGTGPYEQYF.

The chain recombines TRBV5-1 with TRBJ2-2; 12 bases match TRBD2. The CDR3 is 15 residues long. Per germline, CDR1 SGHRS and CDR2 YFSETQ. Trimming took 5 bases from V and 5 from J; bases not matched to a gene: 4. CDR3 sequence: CASRRTSGGTGELFF. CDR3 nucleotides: TGCGCCAGCAGACGAACTAGCGGGGGGACCGGGGAGCTGTTTTTT. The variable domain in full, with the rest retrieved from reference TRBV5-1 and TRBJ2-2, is KAGVTQTPRYLIKTRGQQVTLSCSPISGHRSVSWYQQTPGQGLQFLFEYFSETQRNKGNFPGRFSGRQFSNSRSEMNVSTLELGDSALYLCASRRTSGGTGELFFGEGSRLTVL.

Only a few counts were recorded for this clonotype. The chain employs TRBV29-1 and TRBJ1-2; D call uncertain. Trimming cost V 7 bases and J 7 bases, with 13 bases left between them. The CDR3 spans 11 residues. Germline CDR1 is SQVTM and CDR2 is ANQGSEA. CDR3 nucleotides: TGCAGCGCCGAACGAGGGTCTGGCTACACCTTC. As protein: CSAERGSGYTF.

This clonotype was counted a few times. CDR3: CASSRLRTGDISGANVLTF. As DNA, the CDR3 is TGTGCCAGCAGCCGGCTCAGGACAGGGGATATCTCTGGGGCCAACGTCCTGACTTTC. The chain combines TRBV7-4 with TRBJ2-6, with 9 bases that match TRBD1. Germline CDR1 and CDR2: SGHVT and SQSDAQ. Unmatched junction bases numbered 11, after V lost 5 bases and J lost 0 bases. The CDR3 is made up of 19 amino acids.

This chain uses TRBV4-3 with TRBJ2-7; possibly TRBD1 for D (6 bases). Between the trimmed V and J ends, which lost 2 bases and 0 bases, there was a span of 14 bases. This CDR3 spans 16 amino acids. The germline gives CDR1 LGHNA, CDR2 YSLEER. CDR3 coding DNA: TGCGCCAGCAGCCAATCCCGGACAGAGGTCTCCTACGAGCAGTACTTC. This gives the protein CASSQSRTEVSYEQYF.

CDR3 residues: CASSKGQGVTEAFF. The CDR3 region has the DNA TGTGCCAGCAGTAAGGGACAGGGAGTCACTGAAGCTTTCTTT. The V and J genes are TRBV12-3 or TRBV12-4 and TRBJ1-1; 9 bases map to TRBD1. This CDR3 has 14 residues. With 5 bases clipped from V and 4 bases from J, the junction kept 5 bases outside the gene matches.

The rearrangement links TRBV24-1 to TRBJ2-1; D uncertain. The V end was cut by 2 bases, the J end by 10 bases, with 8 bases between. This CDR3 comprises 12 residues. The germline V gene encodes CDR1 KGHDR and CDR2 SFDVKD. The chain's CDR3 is CATSDSAPEQFF. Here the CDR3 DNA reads TGTGCCACCAGTGATTCGGCCCCAGAGCAGTTCTTC.